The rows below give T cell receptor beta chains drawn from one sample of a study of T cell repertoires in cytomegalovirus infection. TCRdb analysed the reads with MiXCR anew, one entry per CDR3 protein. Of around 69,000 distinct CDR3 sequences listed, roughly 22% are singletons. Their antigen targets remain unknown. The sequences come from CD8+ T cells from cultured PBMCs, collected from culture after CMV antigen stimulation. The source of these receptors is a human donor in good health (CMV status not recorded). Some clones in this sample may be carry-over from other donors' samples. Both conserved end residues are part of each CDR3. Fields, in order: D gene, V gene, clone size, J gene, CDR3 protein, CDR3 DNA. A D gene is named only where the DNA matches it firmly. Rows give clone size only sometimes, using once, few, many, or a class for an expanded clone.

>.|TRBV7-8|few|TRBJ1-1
CASSLRVDGGYTEAFF
TGTGCCAGCAGCTTAAGAGTAGACGGGGGGTACACTGAAGCTTTCTTT
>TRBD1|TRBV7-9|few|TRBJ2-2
CASSLGTGTGHHTGELFF
TGTGCCAGCAGCTTAGGGACCGGGACAGGGCACCACACCGGGGAGCTGTTTTTT
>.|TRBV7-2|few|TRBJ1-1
CASSLGFTEAFF
TGTGCCAGCAGCTTAGGCTTCACTGAAGCTTTCTTT
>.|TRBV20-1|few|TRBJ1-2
CSAPVIGTHGYTF
TGCAGTGCTCCGGTGATTGGGACGCATGGCTACACCTTC
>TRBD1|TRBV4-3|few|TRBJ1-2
CASSQEGQEENYGYTF
TGCGCCAGCAGCCAAGAGGGACAGGAAGAAAACTATGGCTACACCTTC
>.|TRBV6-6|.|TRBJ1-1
CASSYSEDTEAFF
TGTGCCAGCAGTTACTCTGAGGACACTGAAGCTTTCTTT
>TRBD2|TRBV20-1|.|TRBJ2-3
CSARSSGEYDTQYF
TGCAGTGCTAGATCTAGCGGGGAGTACGATACGCAGTATTTT
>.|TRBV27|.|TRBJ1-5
CASSSKGFNQPQHF
TGTGCCAGCAGTTCTAAGGGCTTCAATCAGCCCCAGCATTTT
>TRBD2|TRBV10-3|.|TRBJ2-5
CAISELGLAEETQYF
TGTGCCATCAGTGAGTTAGGACTAGCGGAAGAGACCCAGTACTTC
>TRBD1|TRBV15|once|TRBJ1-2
CATSRLGGKDRGLFGEGYTF
TGTGCCACCAGCAGATTGGGGGGAAAGGACAGGGGGCTTTTTGGGGAAGGCTACACCTTC
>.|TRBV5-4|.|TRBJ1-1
CASSLVSSLNTEAFF
TGTGCCAGCAGCTTGGTGAGTTCGCTGAACACTGAAGCTTTCTTT
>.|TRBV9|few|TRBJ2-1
CASSVDKSSYNEQFF
TGTGCCAGCAGCGTAGATAAGAGCTCCTACAATGAGCAGTTCTTC
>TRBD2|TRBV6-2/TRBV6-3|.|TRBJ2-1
CASSYLRDYPSNEQFF
TGTGCCAGCAGTTACCTCCGGGACTACCCCTCCAATGAGCAGTTCTTC
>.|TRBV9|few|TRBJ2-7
CASGEGVRDDEQYF
TGTGCCAGCGGGGAAGGGGTCCGGGACGACGAGCAGTACTTC
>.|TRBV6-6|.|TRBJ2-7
CASSYLRGTRGPAGYEQYF
TGTGCCAGCAGTTACCTTAGAGGAACCAGGGGACCCGCTGGCTACGAGCAGTACTTC
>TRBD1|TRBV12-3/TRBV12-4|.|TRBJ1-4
CASRLTGQGNEKLFF
TGTGCCAGCAGGCTCACGGGACAGGGTAATGAAAAACTGTTTTTT
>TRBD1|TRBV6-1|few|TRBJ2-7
CASSEFPGQSYEQYF
TGTGCCAGCAGTGAATTTCCGGGACAGTCCTACGAGCAGTACTTC
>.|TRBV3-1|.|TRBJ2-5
CASSQVIGGPRRETQYF
TGTGCCAGCAGCCAAGTAATTGGCGGGCCCCGCAGGGAGACCCAGTACTTC
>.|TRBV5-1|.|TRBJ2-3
CASSLEGGGFSTDTQYF
TGCGCCAGCAGCTTGGAAGGGGGGGGCTTTTCCACAGATACGCAGTATTTT
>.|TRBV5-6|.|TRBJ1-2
CDSRSTASGYTF
TGTGACAGCAGGTCGACAGCTAGTGGCTACACCTTC
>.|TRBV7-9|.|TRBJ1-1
CASSSKGLRDTEAFF
TGTGCCAGCAGCTCAAAGGGATTGCGGGACACTGAAGCTTTCTTT
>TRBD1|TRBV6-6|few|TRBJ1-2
CASSLDRQGNYGYTF
TGTGCCAGCAGCCTAGATAGACAGGGAAACTATGGCTACACCTTC
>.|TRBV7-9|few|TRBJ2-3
CASSRAGDLSDTQYF
TGTGCCAGCAGCAGGGCAGGGGATCTTTCAGATACGCAGTATTTT
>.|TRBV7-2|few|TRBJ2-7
CASSPRVDYEQYF
TGTGCCAGCAGCCCCAGGGTAGATTACGAGCAGTACTTC
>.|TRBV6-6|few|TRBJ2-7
CASSYRGAVDEQYF
TGTGCCAGCAGTTACCGGGGGGCTGTCGACGAGCAGTACTTC
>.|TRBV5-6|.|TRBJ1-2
CASGGGQQNYGYTF
TGTGCCAGCGGGGGAGGACAGCAAAACTATGGCTACACCTTC
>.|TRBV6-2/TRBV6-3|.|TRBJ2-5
CASRPSYQETQYF
TGTGCCAGCAGGCCGTCGTACCAAGAGACCCAGTACTTC
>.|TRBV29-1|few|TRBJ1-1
CSDIGIMNTEAFF
TGCAGCGATATCGGGATTATGAACACTGAAGCTTTCTTT
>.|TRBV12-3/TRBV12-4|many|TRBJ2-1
CASSYHTNNEQFF
TGTGCCAGCAGTTACCACACGAACAATGAGCAGTTCTTC
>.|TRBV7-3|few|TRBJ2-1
CASSFQGEQFF
TGTGCCAGCAGCTTTCAGGGTGAGCAGTTCTTC
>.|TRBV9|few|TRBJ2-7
CASSPAVGDEQYF
TGTGCCAGCAGCCCAGCGGTTGGAGACGAGCAGTACTTC
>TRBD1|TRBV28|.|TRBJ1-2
CASLRDRGMVGGYTF
TGTGCCAGCCTGCGGGACAGAGGGATGGTCGGGGGCTACACCTTC
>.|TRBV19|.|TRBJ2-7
CATEEGDTYEQYF
TGTGCCACCGAAGAAGGGGACACCTACGAGCAGTACTTC
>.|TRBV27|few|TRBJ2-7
CASSSLETASYEQYF
TGTGCCAGCAGCTCCCTCGAGACAGCCTCCTACGAGCAGTACTTC
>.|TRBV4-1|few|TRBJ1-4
CASSHPREGGVEKLFF
TGCGCCAGCAGCCATCCCAGGGAAGGGGGGGTTGAAAAACTGTTTTTT
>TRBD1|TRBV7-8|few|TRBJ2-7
CASSQGQGTSYEQYF
TGTGCCAGCAGCCAGGGACAGGGGACTTCCTACGAGCAGTACTTC
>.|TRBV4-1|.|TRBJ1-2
CASSQSQGSIYGYTF
TGCGCCAGCAGCCAGTCACAGGGATCTATCTATGGCTACACCTTC
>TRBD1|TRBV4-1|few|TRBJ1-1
CASSQGEGADTEAFF
TGCGCCAGCAGCCAAGGGGAGGGGGCGGACACTGAAGCTTTCTTT
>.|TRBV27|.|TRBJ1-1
CASSPAEWDTEAFF
TGTGCCAGCAGTCCCGCGGAGTGGGACACTGAAGCTTTCTTT
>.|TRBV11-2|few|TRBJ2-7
CASSLERFRDFYF
TGTGCCAGCAGCTTAGAAAGATTTCGGGACTTTTACTTC
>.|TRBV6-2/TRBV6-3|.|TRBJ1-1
CASRTTGFKNTEAFF
TGTGCCAGCAGAACAACAGGCTTCAAGAACACTGAAGCTTTCTTT
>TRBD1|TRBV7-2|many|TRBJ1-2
CASSRGQGAYGYTF
TGTGCCAGCAGCCGGGGACAGGGGGCCTATGGCTACACCTTC
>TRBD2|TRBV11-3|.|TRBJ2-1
CASSFPGGNEQFF
TGTGCCAGCAGCTTTCCGGGGGGCAATGAGCAGTTCTTC
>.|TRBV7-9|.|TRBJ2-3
CASSPPGTRYTDTQYF
TGTGCCAGCAGCCCTCCCGGGACACGATACACAGATACGCAGTATTTT
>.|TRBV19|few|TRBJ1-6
CASSIQGLNSPLHF
TGTGCCAGTAGTATCCAAGGTCTTAATTCACCCCTCCACTTT
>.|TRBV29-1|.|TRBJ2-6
CSVRWDSGANVLTF
TGCAGCGTCCGGTGGGACTCTGGGGCCAACGTCCTGACTTTC
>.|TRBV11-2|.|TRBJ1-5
CASSFRAGENQPQHF
TGTGCCAGCAGCTTTAGGGCAGGGGAAAATCAGCCCCAGCATTTT
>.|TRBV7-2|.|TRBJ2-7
CASCLRRKVGDEQYF
TGTGCCAGCTGCCTACGAAGGAAGGTTGGCGACGAGCAGTACTTC
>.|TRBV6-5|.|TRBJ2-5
CASSDRPQETQYF
TGTGCCAGCTCCGACAGGCCCCAAGAGACCCAGTACTTC
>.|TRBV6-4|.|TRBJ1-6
CASSVRAAGANSPLHF
TGTGCCAGCAGTGTTCGGGCGGCCGGAGCTAATTCACCCCTCCACTTT
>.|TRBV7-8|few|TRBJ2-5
CASSLAERRQETQYF
TGTGCCAGCAGCTTAGCGGAGCGGAGACAAGAGACCCAGTACTTC
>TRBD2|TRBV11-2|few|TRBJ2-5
CASSPTPGGGRSSQETQYF
TGTGCCAGCAGCCCGACCCCGGGGGGGGGACGGTCGTCCCAAGAGACCCAGTACTTC